This passage covers 29 T cell receptor beta chains from one sample sequenced in a study of beta chain features in type 1 diabetes. Expressed TCRB transcripts were sequenced, since all the RNA that had been isolated was reverse transcribed. Profiling relied on immunoSEQ multiplex PCR, and the TCRdb table lists in-frame clones only, not all of them. The repertoire holds 350,000 or so clones, with 15% to 20% as singletons. Input material: naive CD4+ T cells from blood. The receptors come from a young woman in good health.

This chain uses TRBV7-2 with TRBJ2-1, with 11 nucleotides matching TRBD2. The CDR3 is made up of 17 amino acids. Germline V lookup: CDR1 SGHTA, CDR2 FQGNSA. Germline trimming cut 6 bases from V and 4 bases from J; bases unmatched to any gene: 11. CDR3 sequence (DNA): TGTGCCAGCAGACGTAGACAGGGACTAGCGGTTTACAATGAGCAGTTCTTC. Amino acids: CASRRRQGLAVYNEQFF.

The chain combines TRBV6-6 with TRBJ2-7, with 8 bases lining up with TRBD1. CDR1 MNHNY and CDR2 SVGAGI come from the germline V gene (reference sequence). The CDR3 runs 15 residues. Trimming at V came to 7 bases and at J to 4 bases, leaving 12 bases not matched to a gene. The CDR3 DNA reads TGTGCCAGCAACATGCTCCAGGGGGCGGGGTACGAGCAGTACTTC. Translating it yields CASNMLQGAGYEQYF.

The rearrangement uses TRBV4-3 and TRBJ1-1; D not resolved. Germline CDR1 and CDR2: LGHNA and YSLEER. Trimming shortened V by 1 base and J by 0 bases, and 12 bases separated the two germline ends. CDR3 size: 16 residues. The CDR3 nucleotides read TGCGCCAGCAGCCAAGTGAGAACCCCGGTGAACACTGAAGCTTTCTTT. Residues: CASSQVRTPVNTEAFF.

This clone has more than one count but fewer than ten. The chain couples TRBV5-6 to TRBJ2-7; 9 positions agree with TRBD2. Germline V gene lookup returns CDR1 SGHDT and CDR2 YYEEEE. V dropped 3 bases and J dropped 5; count of bases not matched to a gene: 21. CDR3 length: 19 residues. The DNA of the CDR3 is TGTGCCAGCAGCTCCTGGACAGAACCATATAGCGGGAGCGGGGACGAGCAGTACTTC. Its translation is CASSSWTEPYSGSGDEQYF.

This chain links TRBV30 with TRBJ1-1, with D perhaps TRBD1 (6 bases). CDR3 length: 13 amino acids. Germline CDR1 and CDR2: GTSNPN and SVGIG (reference sequence). V lost 4 bases and J lost 4, with 13 bases in between. The CDR3 DNA follows: TGTGCCTGGATTCAGGGGATGGGCACTGAAGCTTTCTTT. Translation gives CAWIQGMGTEAFF. Supplemented by reference TRBV30 and TRBJ1-1, the full variable domain reads SQTIHQWPATLVQPVGSPLSLECTVEGTSNPNLYWYRQAAGRGLQLLFYSVGIGQISSEVPQNLSASRPQDRQFILSSKKLLLSDSGFYLCAWIQGMGTEAFFGQGTRLTVV.

The table lists this clone with a few counts. The chain employs TRBV6-1 and TRBJ2-3, with 10 bases lining up with TRBD1. With 4 bases clipped from V and 3 bases from J, the junction kept 4 bases outside the gene matches. Germline assignment: CDR1 MNHNS and CDR2 SASEGT. CDR3 size: 15 residues. In DNA, the CDR3 is TGTGCCAGCAGTGCCTCGGGACAGGGGACAGATACGCAGTATTTT. Its protein is CASSASGQGTDTQYF.

V and J are TRBV29-1 and TRBJ2-1; D might be TRBD2 (6 bases). CDR3 length equals 14 residues. Between the trimmed V and J ends, which lost 4 bases and 5 bases, there was a span of 15 bases. Germline V CDR1 and CDR2: SQVTM, ANQGSEA. For the CDR3, the DNA is TGCAGCGTTGGGGGACTGGGGACCGACAATGAGCAGTTCTTC. Its protein product is CSVGGLGTDNEQFF.

The chain carries TRBV11-2 and TRBJ1-6; 9 bases are shared with TRBD1. Germline CDR1 SGHAT, CDR2 FQNNGV. J was trimmed by 7 bases and V by 5 bases; bases with no gene match: 6. This CDR3 region has 15 residues. The CDR3: CASSPSGQGNSPLHF. In DNA form, the CDR3 reads TGTGCCAGCAGCCCCTCAGGACAGGGGAATTCACCCCTCCACTTT.

A few counts support this clone. The J gene is TRBJ2-2, the V gene TRBV30, with D maybe TRBD2 (6 bases). Deletions cut 5 bases from V and 0 bases from J, with 13 bases between. The CDR3 spans 15 residues. Germline V gene sequence: CDR1 GTSNPN, CDR2 SVGIG (reference sequence). The CDR3 DNA is TGTGCCTGGCAGGAGGGCAGGGCGAACACCGGGGAGCTGTTTTTT. It encodes CAWQEGRANTGELFF.

This clone appeared a few times. Additional DNA sequences in this sample encode the identical CDR3. This chain connects TRBV7-9 to TRBJ1-2, with a tentative D call TRBD1 (6 bases). Trimming removed 3 bases at V and 8 bases at J, with 10 bases between. The germline V gene has CDR1 SEHNR and CDR2 FQNEAQ (reference sequence). CDR3 size: 12 residues. CDR3: CASSLDREGYTF. The CDR3 bases are TGTGCCAGCAGCTTGGACAGAGAAGGCTACACCTTC.

This chain uses TRBV13 with TRBJ2-7, with 11 bases that match TRBD2. CDR3 size: 17 residues. CDR1 and CDR2 from the germline V gene are PRHDT and FYEKMQ (reference sequence). The V and J ends lost 6 bases and 2 bases, in that order; junction bases with no gene match: 12. CDR3 in amino acids: CASSPTSRLAGTYEQYF. In DNA, the CDR3 is TGTGCCAGCAGTCCCACTAGTAGACTAGCGGGGACCTACGAGCAGTACTTC.

The chain combines TRBV5-1 with TRBJ2-3, with 12 bases identical to TRBD2. The ends lost 3 bases at V and 7 bases at J; junction bases unmatched: 9. The CDR3 covers 16 residues. The germline V gene has CDR1 SGHRS and CDR2 YFSETQ. CDR3 bases: TGCGCCAGCAGCTCACCGGGACTAGCGGGCCGGAATACGCAGTATTTT. The encoded protein is CASSSPGLAGRNTQYF.

This rearrangement joins TRBV28 to TRBJ1-6; a weak D match, TRBD1 (6 bases). Trimming removed 2 bases from V and 13 bases from J, with 12 bases in between. Germline V gene data show CDR1 as MDHEN and CDR2 as SYDVKM. The length of the CDR3 is 13 residues. CDR3: CASSLEDRVPLHF. CDR3 coding DNA: TGTGCCAGCAGTTTAGAGGACAGAGTTCCCCTCCACTTT.

Worth noting for this clone: This same CDR3 is encoded by further DNA sequences in the sample. This chain links TRBV19 with TRBJ2-7, with D unclear. This CDR3 comprises 14 residues. The germline gives CDR1 LNHDA, CDR2 SQIVND (reference sequence). V was trimmed by 0 bases and J by 0 bases, leaving 6 bases between them. As DNA, the CDR3 is TGTGCCAGTAGTATAGACCTGTACTCCTACGAGCAGTACTTC. Its translation is CASSIDLYSYEQYF.

This clone was recorded a few times. The chain joins TRBV15 to TRBJ1-4; 11 nucleotides align to TRBD1. Germline CDR1 reads LNHNV; CDR2 reads YYDKDF (reference sequence). J was trimmed by 10 bases and V by 0 bases; bases with no gene match: 4. This CDR3 is 15 amino acids long. This chain's CDR3 is CATSRDRTGGRKLFF. The CDR3 DNA follows: TGTGCCACCAGCAGAGATCGGACAGGGGGCCGAAAACTGTTTTTT.

In DNA form, the CDR3 reads TGTGCCTGGAGTGTAAGGAGGACAGGGGTTGCGGCTTTCTTT. This codes for CAWSVRRTGVAAFF. This chain joins TRBV30 and TRBJ1-1, with 9 bases fitting TRBD1. V lost 0 bases, J lost 11 bases, and 10 bases stayed unmatched. In germline, CDR1 is GTSNPN, CDR2 SVGIG (reference sequence). The CDR3 runs to 14 residues.

This clone was seen just once. The chain employs TRBV7-2 and TRBJ1-5; perhaps TRBD1 as D (6 bases). CDR3 size: 12 residues. V shed 5 bases and J shed 11 bases, with 13 bases lying between them. Germline V gene lookup returns CDR1 SGHTA and CDR2 FQGNSA. In DNA form, the CDR3 reads TGTGCCAGCAGCATACAGGGCGGATCCCAGCATTTT. Amino acids: CASSIQGGSQHF. Full variable domain (outside the CDR3, taken from reference TRBV7-2 and TRBJ1-5): GAGVSQSPSNKVTEKGKDVELRCDPISGHTALYWYRQSLGQGLEFLIYFQGNSAPDKSGLPSDRFSAERTGGSVSTLTIQRTQQEDSAVYLCASSIQGGSQHFGDGTRLSIL.

This clone was detected a few times. This rearrangement joins TRBV10-2 to TRBJ2-5, with no clear D. The CDR3 is 14 residues long. Trimming took off 1 base at V and 0 bases at J, with 6 bases between the two ends. The germline V gene encodes CDR1 WSHSY and CDR2 SAAADI. For the CDR3, the DNA is TGCGCCAGCAGTGAGTTCCAGAACCAAGAGACCCAGTACTTC. Translation: CASSEFQNQETQYF.

This clone was observed a few times. V gene TRBV5-1 combines with J gene TRBJ2-7, with unresolved D. CDR1 SGHRS and CDR2 YFSETQ come from the germline V gene. Trimming shortened V by 0 bases and J by 2 bases, and 6 bases separated the two germline ends. CDR3 length: 13 residues. Written as DNA, the CDR3 is TGCGCCAGCAGCTTGGGACATCCCTACGAGCAGTACTTC. Its translation: CASSLGHPYEQYF.

There are a few counts of this clone. The chain recombines TRBV30 with TRBJ1-1, with D unclear. CDR1 is GTSNPN and CDR2 is SVGIG in the germline V gene (reference sequence). The CDR3 covers 13 residues. The V end lost 1 base, the J end lost 5 bases, and 11 bases lay between the germline ends. The CDR3 here is CAWSATRGTEAFF. CDR3 nucleotide sequence: TGTGCCTGGAGTGCTACAAGAGGGACTGAAGCTTTCTTT.

This clone was counted only a few times. This chain joins TRBV30 and TRBJ1-1; 7 positions match TRBD1. J was trimmed by 1 base and V by 4 bases; bases with no gene match: 9. CDR3 size: 15 residues. In germline, CDR1 is GTSNPN, CDR2 SVGIG (reference sequence). The CDR3 loop is CAWIPLDRANTEAFF. The CDR3 region has the DNA TGTGCCTGGATCCCCCTAGACAGGGCGAACACTGAAGCTTTCTTT.

The chain employs TRBV4-1 and TRBJ2-3, with D tentatively TRBD2 (7 bases). This CDR3 spans 16 amino acids. The V gene's germline CDR1 is MGHRA and CDR2 YSYEKL. V dropped 4 bases and J dropped 5 bases, with 19 bases sitting between them. CDR3 loop: CASSPTLGGARDTQYF. Written as DNA, the CDR3 is TGCGCCAGCAGCCCAACCCTGGGGGGGGCCAGAGATACGCAGTATTTT.

The sample holds a few counts of this clone. The V call is TRBV29-1, the J call TRBJ2-7; 8 bases are shared with TRBD2. Trimming cost V 2 bases and J 0 bases; bases outside gene matches: 6. CDR3 length: 15 residues. Looked up from germline, CDR1 is SQVTM and CDR2 is ANQGSEA. CDR3 sequence (DNA): TGCAGCGTTGAACGGCTTAGCGGGACCTCCTACGAGCAGTACTTC. As protein: CSVERLSGTSYEQYF.

This chain connects TRBV10-3 to TRBJ2-7, with a tentative D call TRBD2 (5 bases). V dropped 5 bases and J dropped 7 bases, with 12 bases sitting between them. The CDR3 runs 12 residues. CDR1 and CDR2 (germline): ENHRY, SYGVKD. The CDR3 is CAISPLAEEQYF. The CDR3, as DNA: TGTGCCATCAGTCCTCTAGCCGAGGAGCAGTACTTC.

There are a few counts of this clone. Its ends do not fully match the called genes, so a read error is possible. The J gene is TRBJ1-2, the V gene TRBV7-2; no definite D call. Germline CDR1 is SGHTA and CDR2 is FQGNSA. There are 12 residues in the CDR3. The CDR3 bases are TGTGCCAGCGGCTTTACTAACTATGGCTACACCTTC. Translating it yields CASGFTNYGYTF.

This chain joins TRBV29-1 and TRBJ2-1; 8 bases align to TRBD2. V dropped 0 bases and J dropped 15; count of bases not matched to a gene: 10. This CDR3 is 13 amino acids long. Germline V CDR1 and CDR2: SQVTM, ANQGSEA. The CDR3 region is CSVEDSGAGVRFF. CDR3 nucleotide sequence: TGCAGCGTTGAAGATAGTGGAGCGGGAGTGAGGTTCTTC.

A few counts support this clone. CDR3 nucleotide sequence: TGCGCCAGCAGCCAAGTTACAGGGGAGGATAGGCCCCAGCATTTT. Its protein is CASSQVTGEDRPQHF. The V call is TRBV4-1, the J call TRBJ1-5; TRBD1 matches 7 bases. J gave up 9 bases and V 1 base, and 9 bases lay outside the gene matches. The CDR3 has 15 residues. The germline V gene encodes CDR1 MGHRA and CDR2 YSYEKL.

A few counts support this clone. The chain has TRBV11-2 and TRBJ1-2; D is perhaps TRBD1 (6 bases). The ends were cut back, 5 bases at V and 4 bases at J, with 17 bases in the middle. Germline lookup yields CDR1 SGHAT and CDR2 FQNNGV. The CDR3 covers 15 residues. The CDR3 coding sequence is TGTGCCAGCAGCCTCAGGGACACCGTTATCTATGGCTACACCTTC. Amino acids: CASSLRDTVIYGYTF.

The chain joins TRBV30 to TRBJ1-5, with 7 bases aligning to TRBD1. Germline lookup yields CDR1 GTSNPN and CDR2 SVGIG (reference sequence). The junction had 5 bases not matched to a gene; V was cut back by 5 bases and J by 4 bases. The CDR3 totals 13 residues. Here the CDR3 DNA reads TGTGCCTGGGCGTCGACAGGGAATCAGCCCCAGCATTTT. Amino acids: CAWASTGNQPQHF.